This TCR beta chain derives from a study of shared clonotypes between healthy human individuals. Study results and caveats: A handful of donors had about 5% of their naive CD4 clonotypes in common.

To note about this clone: No antigen is known for it.

Positive CCR7 selection of CD45RO-negative cells yielded the naive CD8 cells, and terminally differentiated effector memory CD45RA+ cells were excluded. Assay: immunoSEQ multiplex PCR; the TCRdb copy retains only in-frame clones and omits some. Of about 2 million clones in the sample, about 95% were seen once. Sequencing used naive CD8+ T cells sorted from blood. This clonotype was obtained from a man aged 18-30 years in good health.

The CDR3 DNA follows: TGTGCCAGCGAGCCCGAGCCGACACACAATGAGCAGTTCTTC. Translating it yields CASEPEPTHNEQFF. The chain has TRBV6-5 and TRBJ2-1; D unresolved. Germline-derived CDR1 and CDR2 are MNHEY and SVGAGI. CDR3 size: 14 residues. Trimming shortened V by 8 bases and J by 5 bases, and 16 bases separated the two germline ends.